The 24 T cell receptor beta chains in this list originate from one sample, sequenced in a study of kidney transplant recipient with SARS-CoV-2 infection. TCRdb recomputed calls from the reads with MiXCR, one row per CDR3 protein. The data show 200,000 to 250,000 distinct CDR3 sequences, 25% to 35% seen once. The sequencing used a blood sample, collected at baseline and on roughly day 120 from a kidney transplant recipient. Receptors were obtained from a male patient aged 30 to 39 who had COVID-19 and was a kidney transplant recipient. Some T cells may have come from the graft donor.

This clonotype has at least ten counts. The chain is built from TRBV6-5 and TRBJ2-1, with D unclear. The CDR3 extends over 14 amino acids. With 2 bases removed from V and 0 bases from J, the gap between germline ends came to 5 bases. Germline CDR1 reads MNHEY; CDR2 reads SVGAGI. The CDR3 region is CASSYRDSYNEQFF. The CDR3 DNA is TGTGCCAGCAGTTACAGGGACTCCTACAATGAGCAGTTCTTC.

This clonotype was detected many times. V usage is TRBV19 and J usage is TRBJ1-1; the D gene is possibly TRBD1 (6 bases). This CDR3 comprises 13 residues. From germline, CDR1 is LNHDA and CDR2 SQIVND (reference sequence). V lost 5 bases and J lost 4, with 11 bases in between. The CDR3 region is CASSQGFCTEAFF. CDR3 DNA: TGTGCCAGTAGTCAGGGGTTTTGCACTGAAGCTTTCTTT.

This clonotype was counted once. A read error is possible here, since a much larger clone lies one base away. The V and J genes are TRBV6-1 and TRBJ2-3; D perhaps matches TRBD1 (5 bases). The CDR3 spans 13 residues. In germline, CDR1 is MNHNS, CDR2 SASEGT. CDR3 bases: TGTGCCAGCAGTGACAGGCACACAGGTACGCAGTATTTT. Protein: CASSDRHTGTQYF.

To note about this clonotype: This may be a read error: a much more frequent sequence differs by one nucleotide. CDR3 sequence: CSAQDRERRNEQYF. The CDR3 DNA reads as TGCAGTGCACAGGACAGGGAGCGCAGGAACGAGCAGTACTTC. V usage is TRBV20-1 and J usage is TRBJ2-4, with 8 positions matching TRBD1. The J call is doubtful: the DNA matches TRBJ2-7 better. This CDR3 is 14 amino acids long. Per germline, CDR1 DFQATT and CDR2 SNEGSKA (reference sequence).

This clonotype was counted at least ten times. The CDR3: CASSWPQRSRKTYGYTF. CDR3 DNA: TGTGCCAGCAGTTGGCCCCAACGCTCTAGAAAGACCTATGGCTACACCTTC. The chain recombines TRBV6-8 with TRBJ1-2; D unclear. V was pared by 4 bases and J by 4 bases, with 22 bases between. The CDR3 length is 17 residues. The germline V gene encodes CDR1 MNHGY and CDR2 SAAAGT.

Comments on this clonotype: One end of the junction varies from germline; a read error may be responsible. The chain links TRBV4-1 to TRBJ2-1, with 8 positions matching TRBD2. CDR1 is MGHRA, CDR2 YSYEKL, per germline. The CDR3 is 14 amino acids. CDR3 residues: CASGQGVGGGEQFF. The CDR3 DNA reads TGCGCCAGCGGCCAAGGAGTCGGGGGGGGTGAGCAGTTCTTC.

This chain links TRBV10-1 with TRBJ1-2; D is ambiguous. This CDR3 has 17 residues. The V gene lost 5 bases and the J gene lost 4 bases, with 23 bases spanning the gap. Germline V gives CDR1 WNHNN, CDR2 SYGVQD (reference sequence). In DNA form, the CDR3 reads TGCGCCAGCAGTTATCTTCTAAGATCGCGAAAGACCTATGGCTACACCTTC. Encoded protein: CASSYLLRSRKTYGYTF.

This clonotype was recorded many times. This rearrangement joins TRBV9 to TRBJ1-2; D gene uncertain. CDR1 is SGDLS, CDR2 YYNGEE, per germline. Trimming took off 6 bases at V and 4 bases at J, with 22 bases between the two ends. The CDR3 contains 16 residues. CDR3 loop: CASTDVYSRKTYGYTF. CDR3 DNA sequence: TGTGCCAGCACCGACGTGTACTCAAGAAAGACCTATGGCTACACCTTC. The full variable domain, in which reference TRBV9 and TRBJ1-2 provide the parts outside the CDR3, is DSGVTQTPKHLITATGQRVTLRCSPRSGDLSVYWYQQSLDQGLQFLIQYYNGEERAKGNILERFSAQQFPDLHSELNLSSLELGDSALYFCASTDVYSRKTYGYTFGSGTRLTVV.

Points on this clonotype: Its ends do not fully match the called genes, so a read error is possible. The chain links TRBV11-2 to TRBJ2-3; 13 bases align to TRBD2. Germline V gene sequence: CDR1 SGHAT, CDR2 FQNNGV. The CDR3 is 17 residues long. The CDR3 DNA sequence: TGTGCCAGCAGCTTAGAACTAGCGGGAGGGATTAAGAATACGCGGTATTTT. Amino acid sequence: CASSLELAGGIKNTRYF.

To note about this clonotype: This clone may be a read error of a much larger clone one base away. V and J are TRBV19 and TRBJ1-3; the match to TRBD1 covers 7 bases. The germline CDR1 and CDR2 sequences are LNHDA and SQIVND (reference sequence). CDR3 length equals 15 residues. The CDR3 DNA sequence: TGTGCCAGTAGTACCCGGACAGGCTCTGGAAGCACCATATATTTT. Protein: CASSTRTGSGSTIYF.

Note on this clonotype: A much larger clone lies a single base off, so this may be a read error. The J gene is TRBJ2-7, the V gene TRBV18, with D perhaps TRBD1 or TRBD2 (6 bases each). The CDR3 sequence is 17 residues long. Germline V lookup: CDR1 KGHSH, CDR2 LQKENI. For the CDR3, the DNA is TGTACCAGCTCACCACGTCCCGGGAGAGAGGGGGGAGGAGAGCAGTACTTC. Translation: CTSSPRPGREGGGEQYF. Using reference TRBV18 and TRBJ2-7 for the parts outside the CDR3, the full variable domain is NAGVMQNPRHLVRRRGQEARLRCSPMKGHSHVYWYRQLPEEGLKFMVYLQKENIIDESGMPKERFSAEFPKEGPSILRIQQVVRGDSAAYFCTSSPRPGREGGGEQYFGPGTRLTVT.

As for this clonotype: Given a much more abundant clone one base away, this may be a read error. The chain has TRBV2 and TRBJ2-2; D ambiguous. Germline V CDR1 and CDR2: SNHLY, FYNNEI. The CDR3 runs to 12 residues. CDR3 residues: CASLRNNGELFF. The CDR3 coding sequence is TGTGCCAGCCTCAGGAACAACGGGGAGCTGTTTTTT. Full variable domain (outside the CDR3, taken from reference TRBV2 and TRBJ2-2): EPEVTQTPSHQVTQMGQEVILRCVPISNHLYFYWYRQILGQKVEFLVSFYNNEISEKSEIFDDQFSVERPDGSNFTLKIRSTKLEDSAMYFCASLRNNGELFFGEGSRLTVL.

To note about this clonotype: This clone may be a read error of a much larger clone one base away. The CDR3 region is CASSIQLAEGDEQLF. The CDR3 nucleotides are TGTGCCAGTAGTATACAACTAGCGGAAGGGGATGAGCAGCTCTTC. This sequence joins TRBV19 and TRBJ2-1, with 8 bases fitting TRBD2. The V gene's germline CDR1 is LNHDA and CDR2 SQIVND (reference sequence). The CDR3 has 15 amino acids.

A word on this clonotype: A much larger clone sits a single nucleotide away, making a read error possible. The chain combines TRBV27 with TRBJ2-1; 10 bases are shared with TRBD1. Unmatched junction bases numbered 5, after V lost 5 bases and J lost 4 bases. This CDR3 region has 15 residues. The germline V gene encodes CDR1 MNHEY and CDR2 SMNVEV (reference sequence). The CDR3 bases are TGTGCCAGCAGTGTGAGGACAGGGGGTTACAATGAGCAGTTCTTC. Amino acids: CASSVRTGGYNEQFF.

This clonotype was counted a few times. The V and J genes are TRBV4-1 and TRBJ1-5; 8 positions match TRBD1. With V trimmed by 0 bases and J by 2 bases, 3 bases remained unmatched. Germline values: CDR1 MGHRA, CDR2 YSYEKL. The CDR3 consists of 16 residues. The CDR3, as DNA: TGCGCCAGCAGCCAAGAGGACAGGGAGGGCAATCAGCCCCAGCATTTT. Translation gives CASSQEDREGNQPQHF.

This clonotype was found many times. The gene calls are TRBV5-1 and TRBJ1-2, with TRBD1 matching 11 bases. V lost 6 bases, J lost 7 bases, and 14 bases stayed unmatched. CDR1 and CDR2 from the germline V gene are SGHRS and YFSETQ. The length of the CDR3 is 16 residues. The CDR3 DNA reads as TGCGCCAGCACTATTCAGGACAGGGGGCGCGCGCCTGGCTACACCTTC. The encoded protein is CASTIQDRGRAPGYTF.

This clonotype was detected many times. The V gene is TRBV24-1, the J gene TRBJ1-2; D gene unclear. Germline CDR1 reads KGHDR; CDR2 reads SFDVKD. Trimming removed 5 bases at V and 7 bases at J, with 10 bases between. CDR3 size: 12 residues. The CDR3 here is CATSGGSFGYTF. The CDR3, as DNA: TGTGCCACCAGTGGGGGTTCTTTTGGCTACACCTTC.

As for this clonotype: A much bigger clone sits one base away, suggesting this may be a read error. The chain links TRBV6-1 to TRBJ1-2; D remains unclear. The length of the CDR3 is 14 residues. CDR1 is MNHNS, CDR2 SASEGT, per germline. The CDR3 reads CVSSELLGSYGYTF. Written as DNA, the CDR3 is TGTGTCAGCAGTGAACTTCTAGGGAGCTATGGCTACACCTTC.

This clonotype was seen a handful of times. With a much larger clone just one base away, this may be a read error. V is TRBV6-1 and J is TRBJ1-2; no firm D call. The CDR3 sequence is 17 residues long. The germline V gene encodes CDR1 MNHNS and CDR2 SASEGT. The germline V and J ends were trimmed by 5 bases and 4 bases, with 23 bases remaining between them. The CDR3 DNA reads TGTGCCAGCAGTCTGGAAGCCTCTATGCGAAAGACCTATGGCTACACCTTC. As protein: CASSLEASMRKTYGYTF.

This clonotype was seen at least ten times. In DNA, the CDR3 is TGTGCCAGCACCTCCACCCGGACTAGCGGGAGGGCCCGGTCCTACAATGAGCAGTTCTTC. Amino acid sequence: CASTSTRTSGRARSYNEQFF. The chain couples TRBV6-2 or TRBV6-3 to TRBJ2-1; 15 bases are shared with TRBD2. The CDR3 sequence is 20 residues long. V lost 7 bases to trimming and J lost 1 base; unmatched junction nucleotides: 14. CDR1 is MNHEY, CDR2 SVGEGT, per germline.

This clonotype occurred many times. The chain combines TRBV11-3 with TRBJ2-2, with TRBD2 identical over 12 bases. Germline trimming cut 5 bases from V and 5 bases from J; bases unmatched to any gene: 3. There are 15 residues in the CDR3. Germline V gene data show CDR1 as SGHNT and CDR2 as YENEEA. CDR3: CASSKGLAGTGELFF. In DNA form, the CDR3 reads TGTGCCAGCAGCAAAGGACTAGCGGGAACCGGGGAGCTGTTTTTT.

This clonotype was recorded a few times. V is TRBV2 and J is TRBJ2-3; D assignment may be TRBD1 or TRBD2 (5 bases each). CDR1 and CDR2 from the germline V gene are SNHLY and FYNNEI. Deletions cut 6 bases from V and 3 bases from J, with 13 bases between. The CDR3 is 14 amino acids. In DNA form, the CDR3 reads TGTGCCAGCAGACGGGGCTTCGAGACAGATACGCAGTATTTT. It is translated as CASRRGFETDTQYF. Together with reference TRBV2 and TRBJ2-3, the CDR3 gives the full variable domain: EPEVTQTPSHQVTQMGQEVILRCVPISNHLYFYWYRQILGQKVEFLVSFYNNEISEKSEIFDDQFSVERPDGSNFTLKIRSTKLEDSAMYFCASRRGFETDTQYFGPGTRLTVL.

This clonotype was seen a few times. This sequence may be a read error, since a much larger clone differs from it by one base. The chain recombines TRBV2 with TRBJ2-2; the D gene could be TRBD1 or TRBD2 (5 bases each). The CDR3 is made up of 14 amino acids. Germline lookup yields CDR1 SNHLY and CDR2 FYNNEI. The CDR3 coding sequence is TGTGCCAGCAGTGAAAAATTCGGGGCCGGGGAGCTGTCTTTT. This codes for CASSEKFGAGELSF.

For this clonotype: It may be a read error: a sequence one base away is much more abundant. No conserved phenylalanine or tryptophan ends this CDR3, so it is likely a read error. The chain carries TRBV6-1 and TRBJ1-2; D is uncertain. Germline lookup yields CDR1 MNHNS and CDR2 SASEGT. The V and J ends lost 5 bases and 4 bases respectively, with 23 bases between them. The CDR3 runs 17 residues. This CDR3 reads CASSTFAECRKTYGYTL. The CDR3 DNA follows: TGTGCCAGCAGTACTTTCGCGGAATGTAGAAAGACCTATGGCTACACCCTC.